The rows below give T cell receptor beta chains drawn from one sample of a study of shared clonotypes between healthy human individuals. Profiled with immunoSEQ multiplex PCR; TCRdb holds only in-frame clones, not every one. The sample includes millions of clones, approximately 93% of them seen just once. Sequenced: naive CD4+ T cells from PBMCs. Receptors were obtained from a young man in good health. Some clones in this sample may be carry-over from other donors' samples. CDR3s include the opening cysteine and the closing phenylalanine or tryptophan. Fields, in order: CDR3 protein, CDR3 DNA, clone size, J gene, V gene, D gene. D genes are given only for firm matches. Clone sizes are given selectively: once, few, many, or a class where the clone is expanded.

cdr3_aa: CASSLGRAPRNIQYF
cdr3_nt: TGTGCCAGCAGCTTAGGACGGGCCCCCCGGAACATTCAGTACTTC
clone_size: -
j_call: TRBJ2-4
v_call: TRBV13
d_call: -

cdr3_aa: CASSSFREGADTQYF
cdr3_nt: TGTGCCAGCAGCTCTTTTCGGGAGGGTGCAGATACGCAGTATTTT
clone_size: once
j_call: TRBJ2-3
v_call: TRBV5-4
d_call: TRBD2

cdr3_aa: CAWKTGPVSYEQYF
cdr3_nt: TGTGCCTGGAAAACCGGGCCAGTCTCCTACGAGCAGTACTTC
clone_size: -
j_call: TRBJ2-7
v_call: TRBV30
d_call: -

cdr3_aa: CASSGGTASNQPQHF
cdr3_nt: TGTGCCAGTAGTGGGGGGACGGCAAGCAATCAGCCCCAGCATTTT
clone_size: -
j_call: TRBJ1-5
v_call: TRBV19
d_call: -

cdr3_aa: CASSTPGLAGTYNEQFF
cdr3_nt: TGCGCCAGCAGCACTCCGGGACTAGCGGGCACCTACAATGAGCAGTTCTTC
clone_size: -
j_call: TRBJ2-1
v_call: TRBV5-1
d_call: TRBD2

cdr3_aa: CASFVPYEQYF
cdr3_nt: TGTGCCAGCTTCGTGCCCTACGAGCAGTACTTC
clone_size: -
j_call: TRBJ2-7
v_call: TRBV2
d_call: -

cdr3_aa: CASSQEGNTEAFF
cdr3_nt: TGTGCCAGCTCACAAGAGGGGAACACTGAAGCTTTCTTT
clone_size: -
j_call: TRBJ1-1
v_call: TRBV18
d_call: -

cdr3_aa: CASSLLPPSGGTPQHF
cdr3_nt: TGTGCCAGCAGTTTGCTCCCCCCGTCAGGGGGAACGCCCCAGCATTTT
clone_size: once
j_call: TRBJ1-5
v_call: TRBV6-6
d_call: TRBD1

cdr3_aa: CASSPTSQGRSYEQYF
cdr3_nt: TGCGCCAGCAGCCCTACATCGCAGGGGCGCTCCTACGAGCAGTACTTC
clone_size: -
j_call: TRBJ2-7
v_call: TRBV5-1
d_call: -

cdr3_aa: CASSGEKNHEQYF
cdr3_nt: TGTGCCAGCAGCGGGGAAAAGAATCACGAGCAGTACTTC
clone_size: -
j_call: TRBJ2-7
v_call: TRBV21-1
d_call: -

cdr3_aa: CSVEDRGSGNTIYF
cdr3_nt: TGCAGCGTTGAAGATCGGGGTTCTGGAAACACCATATATTTT
clone_size: -
j_call: TRBJ1-3
v_call: TRBV29-1
d_call: -

cdr3_aa: CASSLSGIRVTGELFF
cdr3_nt: TGCGCCAGCAGCTTATCCGGGATACGGGTCACCGGGGAGCTGTTTTTT
clone_size: once
j_call: TRBJ2-2
v_call: TRBV5-1
d_call: -

cdr3_aa: CASSSGVPETQYF
cdr3_nt: TGTGCCAGCAGTTCGGGGGTCCCAGAGACCCAGTACTTC
clone_size: -
j_call: TRBJ2-5
v_call: TRBV28
d_call: -

cdr3_aa: CASSYGRVTEAFF
cdr3_nt: TGTGCCAGCAGTTACGGAAGGGTGACTGAAGCTTTCTTT
clone_size: once
j_call: TRBJ1-1
v_call: TRBV6-5
d_call: -

cdr3_aa: CASRGGSPGGTEAFF
cdr3_nt: TGCGCCAGCAGGGGGGGATCGCCGGGAGGCACTGAAGCTTTCTTT
clone_size: -
j_call: TRBJ1-1
v_call: TRBV5-1
d_call: -

cdr3_aa: CASSPRTSEGTGELFF
cdr3_nt: TGTGCCAGCTCACCCCGGACTAGCGAGGGCACCGGGGAGCTGTTTTTT
clone_size: -
j_call: TRBJ2-2
v_call: TRBV18
d_call: TRBD2

cdr3_aa: CASSQTLAKGTSYNEQFF
cdr3_nt: TGCGCCAGCAGCCAAACACTAGCGAAAGGTACCTCCTACAATGAGCAGTTCTTC
clone_size: once
j_call: TRBJ2-1
v_call: TRBV4-1
d_call: TRBD2

cdr3_aa: CASSVASADTQYF
cdr3_nt: TGTGCCAGCAGCGTAGCTTCAGCAGATACGCAGTATTTT
clone_size: -
j_call: TRBJ2-3
v_call: TRBV9
d_call: -

cdr3_aa: CASSPGGGVANYGYTF
cdr3_nt: TGTGCCAGCAGCCCCGGTGGAGGGGTAGCTAACTATGGCTACACCTTC
clone_size: -
j_call: TRBJ1-2
v_call: TRBV11-2
d_call: -

cdr3_aa: CASSFAGPNFYNSPLHF
cdr3_nt: TGTGCCAGCAGTTTCGCAGGGCCAAACTTCTATAATTCACCCCTCCACTTT
clone_size: -
j_call: TRBJ1-6
v_call: TRBV28
d_call: -

cdr3_aa: CASSEAPRGAQETQYF
cdr3_nt: TGTGCCAGCAGTGAAGCCCCCAGGGGCGCACAAGAGACCCAGTACTTC
clone_size: -
j_call: TRBJ2-5
v_call: TRBV2
d_call: -

cdr3_aa: CASSLAGLLSSYEQYF
cdr3_nt: TGCGCCAGCAGCTTGGCGGGCTTACTAAGCTCCTACGAGCAGTACTTC
clone_size: -
j_call: TRBJ2-7
v_call: TRBV5-1
d_call: -

cdr3_aa: CASRKTGTGSYEQYF
cdr3_nt: TGTGCCAGCAGAAAAACCGGGACAGGGAGCTACGAGCAGTACTTC
clone_size: -
j_call: TRBJ2-7
v_call: TRBV6-5
d_call: TRBD1

cdr3_aa: CASSLGRVAREQFF
cdr3_nt: TGTGCCAGCAGTTTAGGCCGGGTGGCCCGTGAGCAGTTCTTC
clone_size: -
j_call: TRBJ2-1
v_call: TRBV28
d_call: -

cdr3_aa: CASSLGPTGYEQYF
cdr3_nt: TGCGCCAGCAGCTTGGGCCCTACAGGGTACGAGCAGTACTTC
clone_size: once
j_call: TRBJ2-7
v_call: TRBV5-1
d_call: -

cdr3_aa: CASSLSGELFF
cdr3_nt: TGTGCCAGCAGCCTTTCCGGGGAGCTGTTTTTT
clone_size: -
j_call: TRBJ2-2
v_call: TRBV9
d_call: -

cdr3_aa: CASSYSGTRPGELFF
cdr3_nt: TGTGCCAGCAGTTACTCTGGGACCCGACCCGGGGAGCTGTTTTTT
clone_size: -
j_call: TRBJ2-2
v_call: TRBV6-5
d_call: -

cdr3_aa: CASSMLASGTFEQYF
cdr3_nt: TGTGCCAGTAGTATGTTGGCTAGCGGGACTTTCGAGCAGTACTTC
clone_size: -
j_call: TRBJ2-7
v_call: TRBV19
d_call: TRBD2

cdr3_aa: CASSLLGGSAFF
cdr3_nt: TGTGCCAGCAGCTTATTGGGGGGTTCAGCTTTCTTT
clone_size: -
j_call: TRBJ1-1
v_call: TRBV7-3
d_call: -

cdr3_aa: CASSLVWVSTGELFF
cdr3_nt: TGTGCCAGCAGCTTAGTCTGGGTTTCCACCGGGGAGCTGTTTTTT
clone_size: -
j_call: TRBJ2-2
v_call: TRBV7-2
d_call: -